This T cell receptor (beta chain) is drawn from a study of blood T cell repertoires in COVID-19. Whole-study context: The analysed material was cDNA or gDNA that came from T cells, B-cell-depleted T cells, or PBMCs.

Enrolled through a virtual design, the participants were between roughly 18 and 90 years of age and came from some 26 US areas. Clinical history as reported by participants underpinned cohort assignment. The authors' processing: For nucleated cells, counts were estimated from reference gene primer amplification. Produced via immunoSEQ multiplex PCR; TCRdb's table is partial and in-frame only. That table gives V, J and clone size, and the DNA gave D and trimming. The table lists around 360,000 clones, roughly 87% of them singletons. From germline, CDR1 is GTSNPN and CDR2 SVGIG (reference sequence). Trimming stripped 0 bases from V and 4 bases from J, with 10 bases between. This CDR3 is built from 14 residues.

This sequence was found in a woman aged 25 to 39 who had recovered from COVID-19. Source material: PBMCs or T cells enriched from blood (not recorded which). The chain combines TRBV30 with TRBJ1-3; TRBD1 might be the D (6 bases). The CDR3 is CAWSVKGQGNTIYF. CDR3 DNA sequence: TGTGCCTGGAGTGTGAAAGGACAGGGAAACACCATATATTTT. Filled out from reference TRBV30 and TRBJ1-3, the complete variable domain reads SQTIHQWPATLVQPVGSPLSLECTVEGTSNPNLYWYRQAAGRGLQLLFYSVGIGQISSEVPQNLSASRPQDRQFILSSKKLLLSDSGFYLCAWSVKGQGNTIYFGEGSWLTVV.